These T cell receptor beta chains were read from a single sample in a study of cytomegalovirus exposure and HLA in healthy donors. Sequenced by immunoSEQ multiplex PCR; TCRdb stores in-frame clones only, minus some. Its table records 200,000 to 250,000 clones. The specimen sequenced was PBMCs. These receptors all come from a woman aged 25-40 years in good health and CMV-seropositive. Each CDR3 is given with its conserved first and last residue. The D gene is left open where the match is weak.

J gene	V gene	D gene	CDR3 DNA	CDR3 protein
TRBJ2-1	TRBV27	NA	TGTGCCAGCAGTTGGGCAGGGGACAATGAGCAGTTCTTC	CASSWAGDNEQFF
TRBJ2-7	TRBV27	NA	TGTGCCAGCAGAACAGGGTCCTACGAGCAGTACTTC	CASRTGSYEQYF
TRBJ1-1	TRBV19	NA	TGTGCCAGTAGTGCGGACAGCCGTGGGAACACTGAAGCTTTCTTT	CASSADSRGNTEAFF
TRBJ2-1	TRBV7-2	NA	TGTGCCAGCAGCTTAGTTTCTAGCTACACCAACAATGAGCAGTTCTTC	CASSLVSSYTNNEQFF
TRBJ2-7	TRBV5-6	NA	TGTGCCAGCAGATCGGACCCGTTAGAGGGCTACGAGCAGTACTTC	CASRSDPLEGYEQYF
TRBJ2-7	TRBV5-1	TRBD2	TGCGCCAGCAGCCCGGGACTAGCGGGGGCCGGGATCTCCTACGAGCAGTACTTC	CASSPGLAGAGISYEQYF
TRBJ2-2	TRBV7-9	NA	TGTGCCAGCAGCCCCTTCCTAAGGAACACCGGGGAGCTGTTTTTT	CASSPFLRNTGELFF
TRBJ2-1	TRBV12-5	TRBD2	TGTGCTAGTGGTTTGGCTGTCCTAGCGGGGGGGAGCTCCTACAATGAGCAGTTCTTC	CASGLAVLAGGSSYNEQFF
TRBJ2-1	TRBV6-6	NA	TGTGCCAGCAGCACCCCGACAGGTGAGCAGTTCTTC	CASSTPTGEQFF
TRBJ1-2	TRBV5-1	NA	TGCGCCAGCAGCGCCGGCCGGGAGTTAAACTATGGCTACACCTTC	CASSAGRELNYGYTF
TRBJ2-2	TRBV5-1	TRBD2	TGCGCCAGCAGCTTGGGGCTAGCGGAGAACACCGGGGAGCTGTTTTTT	CASSLGLAENTGELFF
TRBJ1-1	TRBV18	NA	TGTGCCAGCTCACCACGACAGTTTAAAGGGGACACTGAAGCTTTCTTT	CASSPRQFKGDTEAFF
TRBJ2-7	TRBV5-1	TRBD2	TGCGCCAGCAGCTTGGTTCCAGCGGGAGTGGGAGAGCAGTACTTC	CASSLVPAGVGEQYF
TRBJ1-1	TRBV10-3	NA	TGTGCCATCAGAGGCGGGTCCGGTGGGCCTGAAGCTTTCTTT	CAIRGGSGGPEAFF
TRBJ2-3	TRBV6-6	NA	TGTGCCAGCAGTTACTCCATAGCGGATACGCAGTATTTT	CASSYSIADTQYF
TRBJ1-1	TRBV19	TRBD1	TGTGCCAGTAGTATAGACGCAGGGGGCTCCGGAGCTTTCTTT	CASSIDAGGSGAFF
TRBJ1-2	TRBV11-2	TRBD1	TGTGCCAGCAGCTTAGCCGCCGACAGGGCGTTCTATGGCTACACCTTC	CASSLAADRAFYGYTF
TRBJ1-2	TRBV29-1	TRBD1	TGCAGCGCCGACGACAGGGTTGGTCTGTATGGCTACACCTTC	CSADDRVGLYGYTF
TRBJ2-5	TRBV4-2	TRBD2	TGTGCCAGCAGCCAGTCCCCCAGCGGGGGGGCCTTTGAGACCCAGTACTTC	CASSQSPSGGAFETQYF
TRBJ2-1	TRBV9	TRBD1	TGTGCCAGCAGCCCAGGGACAGGGGGCGGGAATGAGCAGTTCTTC	CASSPGTGGGNEQFF
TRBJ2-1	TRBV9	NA	TGTGCCAGCAGCGTCAAACAGGGTAGCTCCTACAATGAGCAGTTCTTC	CASSVKQGSSYNEQFF
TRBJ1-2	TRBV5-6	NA	TGTGCCAGCAGCTTGGGCAGGGAAGGTGGCTACACCTTC	CASSLGREGGYTF
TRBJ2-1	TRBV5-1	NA	TGCGCCAGCAGCTTGGCCCTCAGGGGTCCGGAAAATGAGCAGTTCTTC	CASSLALRGPENEQFF
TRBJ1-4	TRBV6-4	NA	TGTGCCAGCAGTGGGCAGGGTATAGTCCCGAATGAAAAACTGTTTTTT	CASSGQGIVPNEKLFF
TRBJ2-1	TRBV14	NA	TGTGCCAGCAGCCTATACGGAGTGCAGTTCTTC	CASSLYGVQFF
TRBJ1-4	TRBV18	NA	TGTGCCAGCTCACCATCGGTCGGGGTGGATGAAAAACTGTTTTTT	CASSPSVGVDEKLFF
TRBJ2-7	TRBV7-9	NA	TGTGCCAGCAGCTTAGCGGGAGCCTACGAGCAGTACTTC	CASSLAGAYEQYF
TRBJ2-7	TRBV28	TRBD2	TGTGCCAGCAGTTTAGGGTCTAGCGGAACCTACGAGCAGTACTTC	CASSLGSSGTYEQYF
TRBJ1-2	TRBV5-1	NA	TGCGCCAGCGCAGGGGACTATGGCTACACCTTC	CASAGDYGYTF
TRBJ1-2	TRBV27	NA	TGTGCCAGCAGTTTGGCAGGGGAGTATGGCTACACCTTC	CASSLAGEYGYTF
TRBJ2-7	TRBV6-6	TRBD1	TGTGCCAGCAGTTCCAACACAGGGGTAGTCGAGCAGTACTTC	CASSSNTGVVEQYF
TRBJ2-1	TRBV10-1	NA	TGCGCCAGCAGTGATGTCCCCCGGGGTACGTTGAATGAGCAGTTCTTC	CASSDVPRGTLNEQFF
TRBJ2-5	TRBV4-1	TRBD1	TGCGCCAGCAGTCCTGGACAGGGGGCCCGAGAGACCCAGTACTTC	CASSPGQGARETQYF
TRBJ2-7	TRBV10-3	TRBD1	TGTGCCATCAGACCAGGACAGGGGATCTACGAGCAGTACTTC	CAIRPGQGIYEQYF
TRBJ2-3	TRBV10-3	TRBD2	TGTGCCACCAGGGTAAGCGGGAACACAGATACGCAGTATTTT	CATRVSGNTDTQYF
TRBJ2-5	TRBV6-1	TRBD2	TGTGCCAGCAGTGAAGAGGGCCTAGCGGGGCCTTTGACCCAGTACTTC	CASSEEGLAGPLTQYF
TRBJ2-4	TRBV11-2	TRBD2	TGTGCCAGCAGCCTTATCGGACTAGCGGGGGGGCCTGACAAAAACATTCAGTACTTC	CASSLIGLAGGPDKNIQYF
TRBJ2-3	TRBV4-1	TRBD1	TGCGCCAGCGCACAGGGGGCGCGAGATACGCAGTATTTT	CASAQGARDTQYF
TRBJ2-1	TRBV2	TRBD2	TGTGCCAGCGCTCCAACTGGGGGAGGGGCCTACAATGAGCAGTTCTTC	CASAPTGGGAYNEQFF
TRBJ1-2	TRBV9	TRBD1	TGTGCCAGCAAAAGTACAGGGGGCCATGGCTACACCTTC	CASKSTGGHGYTF
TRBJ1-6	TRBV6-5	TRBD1	TGTGCCAGCAGGCCGACAGGGAACAATTCACCCCTCCACTTT	CASRPTGNNSPLHF
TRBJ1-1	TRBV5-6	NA	TGTGCCAGCAGTTTAACCGGGGACTATGAAGCTTTCTTT	CASSLTGDYEAFF
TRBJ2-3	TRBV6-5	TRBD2	TGTGCCAGCAGTTACCTACCGGGACTAGCGTCGGATACGCAGTATTTT	CASSYLPGLASDTQYF
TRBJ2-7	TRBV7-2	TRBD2	TGTGCCAGCAGCTTGGGCCTAGCGGGTTCCTACGAGCAGTACTTC	CASSLGLAGSYEQYF
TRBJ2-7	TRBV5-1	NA	TGCGCCAGCAGCGATCCCTCTAGTTCCTACGAGCAGTACTTC	CASSDPSSSYEQYF
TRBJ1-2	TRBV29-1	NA	TGCAGCGTTGAGACAGTCGATAACTATGGCTACACCTTC	CSVETVDNYGYTF
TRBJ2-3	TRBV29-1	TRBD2	TGCAGCGTTGAGGGGGCGGGAGGGCCAGATACGCAGTATTTT	CSVEGAGGPDTQYF
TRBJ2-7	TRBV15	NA	TGTGCCACCAGGAACTCGGGATACGAGCAGTACTTC	CATRNSGYEQYF
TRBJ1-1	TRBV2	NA	TGTGCCAGCAGTGGGACCCCAGGGGTAAGAGCTTTCTTT	CASSGTPGVRAFF
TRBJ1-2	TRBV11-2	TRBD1	TGTGCCAGCAGCTTAGGGGGACAGGGGGGTCGTGGCTACACCTTC	CASSLGGQGGRGYTF
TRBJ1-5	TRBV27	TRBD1	TGTGCCAGCAGTTCCATCAGGGGGCGCCGGCCCCAGCATTTT	CASSSIRGRRPQHF
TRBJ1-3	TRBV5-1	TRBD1	TGCGCCAGCAGCTTGAGTTTCGCGGGACAGGGTCTCCTAAGCTCTGGAAACACCATATATTTT	CASSLSFAGQGLLSSGNTIYF